These T cell receptor beta chains were read from a single sample in a study of molecular identifiers for immune sequencing clone quantification. TCRdb reanalysed the PCR reads using MiXCR and keeps one entry per CDR3 protein. The table has 550,000 to 750,000 distinct CDR3 sequences, less than 20% seen once; the top ten hold roughly 0.83%. The sample taken for sequencing was naive CD8+ T cells from blood, with Jurkat cell RNA spiked in. These receptors were taken from a human donor in good health. Some libraries in this study had Jurkat cell RNA spiked in. CDR3s include the opening cysteine and the closing phenylalanine or tryptophan. Fields, in order: J gene, D gene, V gene, clone size, CDR3 DNA, CDR3 protein. The D gene is left open where the match is weak. Size is omitted from some rows. Given values are once, few, many or a class for expanded clones.

>TRBJ2-7|.|TRBV5-6|many
TGTGCCAGCAGCTCCTGGGGTGAGGGGGCCTACGAGCAGTACTTC
CASSSWGEGAYEQYF
>TRBJ2-2|TRBD2|TRBV6-5|many
TGTGCCAGCAGCTTGGAACCCCTAGCGGGGGGAGGAACCGGGGAGCTGTTTTTT
CASSLEPLAGGGTGELFF
>TRBJ2-3|.|TRBV20-1|many
TGCAGTGCTAGGGGTAGGCGAGGAGTTGCAGATACGCAGTATTTT
CSARGRRGVADTQYF
>TRBJ2-1|TRBD1|TRBV4-1|.
TGCGCCAGCAGCCAACAGGGACAGGGGTACAATGAGCAGTTCTTC
CASSQQGQGYNEQFF
>TRBJ2-7|TRBD1|TRBV20-1|many
TGCAGTGCTAGAGATCTGACAGGGGACTACGAGCAGTACTTC
CSARDLTGDYEQYF
>TRBJ2-4|.|TRBV2|many
TGTGCCAGCAGTGACCCGGAGCTAGCCAAAAACATTCAGTACTTC
CASSDPELAKNIQYF
>TRBJ2-7|TRBD1|TRBV4-3|many
TGCGCCAGCAGCCGGGACAGGGGGCAGTACGAGCAGTACTTC
CASSRDRGQYEQYF
>TRBJ1-4|.|TRBV7-9|many
TGTGCCAGCAGCGACAACCTAGCAGGAGGTGAAAAACTGTTTTTT
CASSDNLAGGEKLFF
>TRBJ2-1|.|TRBV7-6|few
TGTGCCAGCACGGAGGGCTCCTACAATGAGCAGTTCTTC
CASTEGSYNEQFF
>TRBJ2-7|TRBD2|TRBV30|many
TGTGCCTGGAGCCCGGGGCTAGCGGGAGCGGAGCAGTACTTC
CAWSPGLAGAEQYF
>TRBJ2-3|.|TRBV4-1|.
TGCGCCAGCAGCCAAGGTGGACTTAGCACAGATACGCAGTATTTT
CASSQGGLSTDTQYF
>TRBJ2-5|TRBD2|TRBV3-1|many
TGTGCCAGCAGCCCAGGACTAGCGGCCTTGAGGGAGACCCAGTACTTC
CASSPGLAALRETQYF
>TRBJ2-7|TRBD2|TRBV27|.
TGTGCCAGCAGTTCTCTCGCGGGGGGCAGGCAGCAGTACTTC
CASSSLAGGRQQYF
>TRBJ1-1|TRBD1|TRBV4-1|many
TGCGCCAGCAGCCAAGCCCGGACAGGGCGCACTGAAGCTTTCTTT
CASSQARTGRTEAFF
>TRBJ2-1|.|TRBV19|.
TGTGCCAGTAGGTCAGGGCACAATGAGCAGTTCTTC
CASRSGHNEQFF
>TRBJ2-7|.|TRBV5-1|many
TGCGCCAGCAGCTTGGAACAGTCCTACGAGCAGTACTTC
CASSLEQSYEQYF
>TRBJ1-5|.|TRBV7-8|many
TGTGCCAGCAGCTTAAACACCAATCAGCCCCAGCATTTT
CASSLNTNQPQHF
>TRBJ1-5|.|TRBV27|many
TGTGCCAGCAGTCTGAAGGGGTTGAATCAGCCCCAGCATTTT
CASSLKGLNQPQHF
>TRBJ1-1|.|TRBV30|many
TGTGCCTGGAGTGTACGGGGGCCCGCTGAAGCTTTCTTT
CAWSVRGPAEAFF
>TRBJ2-3|.|TRBV10-1|many
TGCGCCAGCAGTGATGGGGGTGCCACAGATACGCAGTATTTT
CASSDGGATDTQYF
>TRBJ1-1|TRBD1|TRBV6-5|few
TGTGCCAGCAGTTACTCGCTCGGGACAGGGTGGCCCACTGAAGCTTTCTTT
CASSYSLGTGWPTEAFF
>TRBJ2-3|.|TRBV4-1|many
TGCGCCAGCAGCCAAGCCAGTACTTTCACAGATACGCAGTATTTT
CASSQASTFTDTQYF
>TRBJ2-2|TRBD1|TRBV15|.
TGTGCCACCAGCAAGGACAGGGGGCATGGCGGGGAGCTGTTTTTT
CATSKDRGHGGELFF
>TRBJ2-3|TRBD1|TRBV12-3/TRBV12-4|few
TGTGCCAGCGGAGCAAAACCGGGACAGGGGCCTACGAGAGATACGCAGTATTTT
CASGAKPGQGPTRDTQYF
>TRBJ1-5|.|TRBV4-1|many
TGCGCCAGCAGCGAAGATCGTGATCAGCCCCAGCATTTT
CASSEDRDQPQHF
>TRBJ2-1|.|TRBV7-9|many
TGTGCCAGCAGCCCATTAGATGTTAACGATGAGCAGTTCTTC
CASSPLDVNDEQFF
>TRBJ2-7|TRBD1|TRBV28|many
TGTGCCAGCACCCAGGACAGGGGCACCTACGAGCAGTACTTC
CASTQDRGTYEQYF
>TRBJ2-3|TRBD1|TRBV7-9|many
TGTGCCAGCAGCTTGGGTACAGGGGAGACAGATACGCAGTATTTT
CASSLGTGETDTQYF
>TRBJ2-1|.|TRBV9|few
TGTGCCAGCAGCGACGAGTACAATGAGCAGTTCTTC
CASSDEYNEQFF
>TRBJ2-7|.|TRBV11-2|.
TGTGCCAGCAGCTTATCCGACACTTACGAGCAGTACTTC
CASSLSDTYEQYF
>TRBJ2-1|.|TRBV4-1|.
TGCCCCAGCAGCCAGGCCCCCGGTTGGGGTGACAATGAGCAGTTCTTC
CPSSQAPGWGDNEQFF
>TRBJ2-3|TRBD1|TRBV13|.
TGTGCCAGCGGCTTAGCGGTACAGGGGGTCACAGATACGCAGTATTTT
CASGLAVQGVTDTQYF
>TRBJ2-7|TRBD1|TRBV29-1|.
TGCAGCGTTGAAGGAGTCACAGGGGGCACCTACGAGCAGTACTTC
CSVEGVTGGTYEQYF
>TRBJ2-5|.|TRBV5-4|many
TGTGCCAGCAGCCCCCGGGCGGTCCCAGAGACCCAGTACTTC
CASSPRAVPETQYF
>TRBJ2-3|TRBD2|TRBV9|.
TGTGCCAGCAGCGTAGGGACTAGCGGGGTAATTACAGATACGCAGTATTTT
CASSVGTSGVITDTQYF
>TRBJ2-1|TRBD2|TRBV7-2|many
TGTGCCAGCAGCCCCACTCCGGGACTAGCGGGGGGAAGCTCCTACAATGAGCAGTTCTTC
CASSPTPGLAGGSSYNEQFF
>TRBJ2-7|TRBD2|TRBV27|many
TGTGCCAGCAGTGAATGGGCTAGCGGGAGTATTGAGCAGTACTTC
CASSEWASGSIEQYF
>TRBJ1-3|.|TRBV7-9|once
TGTGCCAGCAGCCAAGACCTCGTAACCCCTGGAAACACCATATATTTT
CASSQDLVTPGNTIYF
>TRBJ2-1|TRBD1|TRBV12-5|.
TGTGCTAGTGGTACCTTACCGGGACAGGGACACAATGAGCAGTTCTTC
CASGTLPGQGHNEQFF
>TRBJ2-2|.|TRBV7-7|many
TGTGCCAGCAGCCCTGGAAGCGTAATACCCAATCCTGGATTAAGAGCCAACACCGGGGAGCTGTTTTTT
CASSPGSVIPNPGLRANTGELFF
>TRBJ2-1|.|TRBV4-3|.
TGCGCCAGCAGCCAAGGGACAGCCTATTACAATGAGCAGTTCTTC
CASSQGTAYYNEQFF
>TRBJ1-4|.|TRBV6-6|.
TGTGCCAGCAGTTACAACGGGGAGAGCGAAAAACTGTTTTTT
CASSYNGESEKLFF
>TRBJ2-3|TRBD2|TRBV12-3/TRBV12-4|many
TGTGCCAGCAGTGGGAATTGGGCGGGAGGCACAGATACGCAGTATTTT
CASSGNWAGGTDTQYF
>TRBJ2-7|.|TRBV6-2/TRBV6-3|many
TGTGCCAGCAGTTACTCGTGGGGTGAGCAGTACTTC
CASSYSWGEQYF
>TRBJ2-7|TRBD1|TRBV25-1|many
TGTGCCAGCAGTGATATAAACAGGGGTCTTGACGAGCAGTACTTC
CASSDINRGLDEQYF
>TRBJ2-1|.|TRBV5-1|many
TGCGCCAGCAGCTTCTCGGGGGCGTCCGACCTCCACAATGAGCAGTTCTTC
CASSFSGASDLHNEQFF
>TRBJ2-3|TRBD2|TRBV6-2/TRBV6-3|many
TGTGCCAGCAGCTCCTGGGACTACCGGGGGGGCACAGATACGCAGTATTTT
CASSSWDYRGGTDTQYF
>TRBJ1-2|TRBD1|TRBV12-3/TRBV12-4|.
TGTGCCAGCAGTACTTACCAGGGGGCAGGCTACACCTTC
CASSTYQGAGYTF
>TRBJ2-5|.|TRBV4-1|.
TGCGCCAGCAGCCAAGCAATGAGGGTTGGGGTTCATGAGACCCAGTACTTC
CASSQAMRVGVHETQYF
>TRBJ2-7|TRBD1|TRBV5-1|few
TGCGCCAGCAGCTTGGAGGGGACAGGGAGCTCCTACGAGCAGTACTTC
CASSLEGTGSSYEQYF
>TRBJ2-3|.|TRBV5-1|many
TGCGCCAGCAGCTTGGATGATACCGCGGATACGCAGTATTTT
CASSLDDTADTQYF
>TRBJ2-1|TRBD2|TRBV20-1|few
TGCAGTGCTAGAGACTTATGGGGTTCTACTAGCGGGGTTAACAATGAGCAGTTCTTC
CSARDLWGSTSGVNNEQFF
>TRBJ2-4|TRBD1|TRBV20-1|many
TGCAGTGCTAGAGATGAAGGGACAGTCAAAAACATTCAGTACTTC
CSARDEGTVKNIQYF
>TRBJ2-1|TRBD2|TRBV7-9|few
TGTGCCAGCAGCACACCCCTTGGGCGGGAGGGCCTCTTGTATAGTGAGCAGTTCTTC
CASSTPLGREGLLYSEQFF
>TRBJ2-2|TRBD1|TRBV20-1|many
TGCAGTGCCACAGGGGGCAGGTACACCGGGGAGCTGTTTTTT
CSATGGRYTGELFF
>TRBJ2-7|.|TRBV27|many
TGTGCCAGCAGTTTATATCCCAGGGCAACCTACGAGCAGTACTTC
CASSLYPRATYEQYF
>TRBJ1-1|.|TRBV10-3|many
TGTGCCATCCAACGGGGCACTGAAGCTTTCTTT
CAIQRGTEAFF
>TRBJ1-4|.|TRBV10-2|many
TGCGCCAGCAGTTATACGGGAACTAATGAAAAACTGTTTTTT
CASSYTGTNEKLFF
>TRBJ2-7|.|TRBV14|many
TGTGCCAGCAGCCCGGTGGGGACCTACGAGCAGTACTTC
CASSPVGTYEQYF
>TRBJ2-3|.|TRBV4-1|many
TGCGCCAGCAGCCAAGTTCCCCTAAGCACAGATACGCAGTATTTT
CASSQVPLSTDTQYF